This is a list of T cell receptor beta chains from one sample in a study of CD8+ T cells in alopecia areata. Only in-frame clones appear in the TCRdb table, and some are missing; sequencing was by immunoSEQ multiplex PCR. The sample contains about 190,000 clones, 55% to 70% of which appear only once. Sequencing used CD4+ T cells sorted from blood, obtained at week 4, from a patient treated with tofacitinib. These receptors were obtained from a human donor with alopecia areata. Both conserved end residues are part of each CDR3. A D gene is named only where the DNA matches it firmly. Where a row states a size, it is once, few, many or the class of an expanded clone; other rows omit it.

v_gene	j_gene	d_gene	abundance	CDR3aa	CDR3nt
TRBV27	TRBJ2-3	TRBD2	once	CASSRTRQPDTQYF	TGTGCCAGCAGTAGGACTAGGCAGCCAGATACGCAGTATTTT
TRBV2	TRBJ2-1	TRBD1	-	CAGRQGYEQFF	TGTGCCGGTCGACAGGGGTATGAGCAGTTCTTC
TRBV7-2	TRBJ2-1	-	-	CASSPQGRHNEQFF	TGTGCCAGCAGCCCCCAGGGCAGGCACAATGAGCAGTTCTTC
TRBV27	TRBJ2-7	-	-	CASSFRGRGETYEQYF	TGTGCCAGCAGTTTCCGGGGCAGGGGAGAAACCTACGAGCAGTACTTC
TRBV30	TRBJ2-1	-	-	CAWSGSSYNEQFF	TGTGCCTGGAGTGGAAGCTCCTACAATGAGCAGTTCTTC
TRBV4-3	TRBJ2-4	-	-	CASSQEYRRNIQYF	TGCGCCAGCAGCCAAGAATACAGGAGAAACATTCAGTACTTC
TRBV7-2	TRBJ2-4	-	-	CASSREVDHIQYF	TGTGCCAGCAGCAGAGAGGTGGACCACATTCAGTACTTC
TRBV5-6	TRBJ2-5	TRBD2	few	CASSLGLAGVRETQYF	TGTGCCAGCAGCTTGGGACTAGCGGGAGTCCGAGAGACCCAGTACTTC
TRBV7-2	TRBJ2-5	-	-	CASSLGRAQETQYF	TGTGCCAGCAGCTTAGGCCGCGCGCAAGAGACCCAGTACTTC
TRBV29-1	TRBJ2-1	TRBD2	-	CSVDRTSGLNEQFF	TGCAGCGTTGACCGGACTAGCGGACTCAATGAGCAGTTCTTC
TRBV7-3	TRBJ2-2	TRBD2	-	CASSSGLAGNTGELFF	TGTGCCAGCAGCTCCGGACTAGCGGGAAACACCGGGGAGCTGTTTTTT
TRBV7-2	TRBJ1-5	TRBD1	once	CASSRSGGQPQHF	TGTGCCAGCAGCCGGTCAGGGGGGCAGCCCCAGCATTTT
TRBV13	TRBJ2-1	-	-	CASSPGGPAEQFF	TGTGCCAGCAGCCCCGGGGGTCCCGCTGAGCAGTTCTTC
TRBV4-2	TRBJ2-3	-	-	CASSPTRVRTDTQYF	TGTGCCAGCAGCCCGACGAGGGTGCGCACAGATACGCAGTATTTT
TRBV27	TRBJ2-7	TRBD1	few	CASSPGTGGPRSYEQYF	TGTGCCAGCAGTCCGGGGACAGGGGGCCCTCGCTCCTACGAGCAGTACTTC
TRBV29-1	TRBJ1-1	-	few	CSVLRGANTEAFF	TGCAGCGTTTTGAGGGGGGCGAACACTGAAGCTTTCTTT
TRBV2	TRBJ2-7	-	-	CASRTSYEQYF	TGTGCCAGCAGGACTAGCTACGAGCAGTACTTC
TRBV29-1	TRBJ2-1	-	-	CSVDGGHNEQFF	TGCAGCGTTGATGGCGGCCACAATGAGCAGTTCTTC
TRBV4-2	TRBJ2-3	-	-	CASSERPGDTQYF	TGTGCCAGCAGCGAGCGACCCGGGGATACGCAGTATTTT
TRBV28	TRBJ1-1	-	few	CASATTGNTEAFF	TGTGCCAGCGCGACGACAGGGAACACTGAAGCTTTCTTT
TRBV20-1	TRBJ2-4	-	-	CSAWRNIQYF	TGCAGTGCCTGGAGGAACATTCAGTACTTC
TRBV2	TRBJ2-1	-	few	CASSGQSSYNEQFF	TGTGCCAGCAGTGGTCAGAGCTCCTACAATGAGCAGTTCTTC
TRBV30	TRBJ1-5	TRBD1	-	CAWSAWTGGVGQPQHF	TGTGCCTGGAGCGCCTGGACAGGGGGCGTTGGTCAGCCCCAGCATTTT
TRBV29-1	TRBJ2-1	-	-	CSVEVSANEQFF	TGCAGCGTTGAGGTGTCCGCCAATGAGCAGTTCTTC
TRBV18	TRBJ2-2	-	-	CASSSRDTGELFF	TGTGCCAGCTCTTCGCGGGACACCGGGGAGCTGTTTTTT
TRBV30	TRBJ1-2	-	-	CAFRGQDGYTF	TGTGCCTTCAGGGGACAAGATGGCTACACCTTC
TRBV27	TRBJ2-5	-	-	CASNYRGGPQETQYF	TGTGCCAGCAACTACCGGGGCGGCCCCCAAGAGACCCAGTACTTC
TRBV10-3	TRBJ1-2	TRBD1	-	CAISATGGNYGYTF	TGTGCCATCAGCGCGACAGGGGGGAACTATGGCTACACCTTC
TRBV30	TRBJ2-7	TRBD2	-	CAWSASGRAFYEQYF	TGTGCCTGGAGTGCTAGCGGGAGGGCCTTCTACGAGCAGTACTTC
TRBV13	TRBJ1-1	-	once	CASSLLEEGVFTEAFF	TGTGCCAGCAGCTTACTAGAGGAGGGGGTGTTCACTGAAGCTTTCTTT